This T cell receptor beta chain was identified during a study of shared clonotypes between healthy human individuals. Study summary: Two female and a few male donors aged 18 to 49 were enrolled.

Sequencing used immunoSEQ multiplex PCR; TCRdb keeps in-frame clones, though not all of them. The data show approximately 2.3 million clones, with 85% to 95% seen just once and 0.39% held by the top ten. J lost 5 bases, V lost 6 bases, and 6 bases had no gene match. Germline V gene lookup returns CDR1 LNHDA and CDR2 SQIVND (reference sequence). The CDR3 consists of 14 residues. The J gene is TRBJ2-5, the V gene TRBV19; 10 positions agree with TRBD1. Source material: naive CD4+ T cells from PBMCs. The subset was: CD45RA+ positively selected. The receptor was derived from a man younger than 30 in good health. Some clones in this sample may be carry-over from other donors' samples. CDR3 in DNA: TGTGCCAGTAGGGACAGGGGGGGCGTGGAGACCCAGTACTTC. It translates to CASRDRGGVETQYF.